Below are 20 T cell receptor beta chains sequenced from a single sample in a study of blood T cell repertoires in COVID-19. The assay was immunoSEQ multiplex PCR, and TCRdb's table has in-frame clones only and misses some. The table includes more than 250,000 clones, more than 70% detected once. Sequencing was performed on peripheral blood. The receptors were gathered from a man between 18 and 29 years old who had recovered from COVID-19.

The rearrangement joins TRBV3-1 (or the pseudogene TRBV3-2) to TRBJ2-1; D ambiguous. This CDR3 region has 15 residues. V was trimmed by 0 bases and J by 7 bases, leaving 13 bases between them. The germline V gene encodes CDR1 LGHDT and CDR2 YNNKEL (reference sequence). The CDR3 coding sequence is TGTGCCAGCAGCCAAGAATGGCAGGCTCGGAATGAGCAGTTCTTC. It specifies CASSQEWQARNEQFF.

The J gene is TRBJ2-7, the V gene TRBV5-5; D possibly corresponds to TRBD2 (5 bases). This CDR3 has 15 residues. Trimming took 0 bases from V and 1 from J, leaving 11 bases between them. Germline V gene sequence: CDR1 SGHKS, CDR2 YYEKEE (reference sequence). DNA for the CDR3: TGTGCCAGCAGCTTGGCCCCCACGGGATCCTACGAGCAGTACTTC. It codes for CASSLAPTGSYEQYF.

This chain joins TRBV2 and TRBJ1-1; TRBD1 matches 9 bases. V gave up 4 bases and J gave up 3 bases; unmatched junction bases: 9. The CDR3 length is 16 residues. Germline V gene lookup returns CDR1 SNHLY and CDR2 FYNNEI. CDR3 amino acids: CASSAQQTGGDTEAFF. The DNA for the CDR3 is TGTGCCAGCAGTGCCCAGCAGACAGGGGGGGACACTGAAGCTTTCTTT.

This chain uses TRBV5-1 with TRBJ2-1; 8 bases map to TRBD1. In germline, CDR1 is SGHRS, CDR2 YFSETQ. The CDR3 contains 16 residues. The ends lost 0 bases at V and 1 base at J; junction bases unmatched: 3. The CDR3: CASSLVGDRSYNEQFF. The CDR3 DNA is TGCGCCAGCAGCTTGGTGGGGGACAGGTCCTACAATGAGCAGTTCTTC.

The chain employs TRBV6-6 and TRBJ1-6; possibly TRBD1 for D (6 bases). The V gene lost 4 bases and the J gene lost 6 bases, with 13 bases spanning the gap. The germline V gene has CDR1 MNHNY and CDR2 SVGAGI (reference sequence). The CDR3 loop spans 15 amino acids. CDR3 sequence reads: CASSFSGAANSPLHF. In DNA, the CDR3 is TGTGCCAGCAGTTTCTCAGGGGCAGCTAATTCACCCCTCCACTTT.

Here the CDR3 DNA reads TGTGCCAGCAGCCATCTACAGGGGGCGGACACCGGGGAGCTGTTTTTT. Its protein product is CASSHLQGADTGELFF. The V call is TRBV7-9, the J call TRBJ2-2, with TRBD1 matching 9 bases. The CDR3 spans 16 residues. The germline V gene has CDR1 SEHNR and CDR2 FQNEAQ (reference sequence). The V and J ends lost 5 bases and 3 bases, in that order; junction bases with no gene match: 7.

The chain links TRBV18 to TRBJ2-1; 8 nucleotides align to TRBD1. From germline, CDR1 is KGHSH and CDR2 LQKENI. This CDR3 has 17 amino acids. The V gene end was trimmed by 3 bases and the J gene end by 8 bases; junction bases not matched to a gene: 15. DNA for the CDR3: TGTGCCAGCTCACCGGTTCGGGTGCCCAGGGGGCGCGATGAGCAGTTCTTC. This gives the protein CASSPVRVPRGRDEQFF.

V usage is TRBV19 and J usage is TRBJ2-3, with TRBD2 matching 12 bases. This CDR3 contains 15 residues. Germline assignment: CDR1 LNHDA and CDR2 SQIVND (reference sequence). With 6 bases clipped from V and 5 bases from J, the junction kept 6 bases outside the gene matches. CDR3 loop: CASRVPGLAGDTQYF. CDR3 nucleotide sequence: TGTGCCAGTAGAGTACCGGGACTAGCGGGAGATACGCAGTATTTT.

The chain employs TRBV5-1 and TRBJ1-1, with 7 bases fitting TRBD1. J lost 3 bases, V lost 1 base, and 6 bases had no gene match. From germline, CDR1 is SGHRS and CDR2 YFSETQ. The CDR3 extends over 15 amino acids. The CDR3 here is CASSLLGRGDTEAFF. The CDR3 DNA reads TGCGCCAGCAGCTTGTTGGGCAGGGGGGACACTGAAGCTTTCTTT.

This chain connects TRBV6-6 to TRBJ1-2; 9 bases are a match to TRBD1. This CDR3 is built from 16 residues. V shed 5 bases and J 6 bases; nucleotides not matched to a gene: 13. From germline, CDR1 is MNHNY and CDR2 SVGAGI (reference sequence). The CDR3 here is CASSATQGAHADGYTF. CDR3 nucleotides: TGTGCCAGCAGTGCAACACAGGGGGCTCATGCTGATGGCTACACCTTC.

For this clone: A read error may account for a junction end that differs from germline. The CDR3: CASSQDPYDRNNEAFF. CDR3 coding DNA: TGCGCCAGCAGCCAAGATCCCTACGACAGGAACAATGAAGCTTTCTTT. The V gene is TRBV4-3, the J gene TRBJ1-1, with D possibly TRBD1 on 6 matching bases. CDR3 length: 16 residues. The V gene's germline CDR1 is LGHNA and CDR2 YSLEER.

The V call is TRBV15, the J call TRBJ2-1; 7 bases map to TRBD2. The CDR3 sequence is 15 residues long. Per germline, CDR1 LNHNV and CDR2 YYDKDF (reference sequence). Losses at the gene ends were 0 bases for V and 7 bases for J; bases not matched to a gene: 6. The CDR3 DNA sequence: TGTGCCACCAGCAGAGAGGTAGCGGGCCTTAATGAGCAGTTCTTC. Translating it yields CATSREVAGLNEQFF.

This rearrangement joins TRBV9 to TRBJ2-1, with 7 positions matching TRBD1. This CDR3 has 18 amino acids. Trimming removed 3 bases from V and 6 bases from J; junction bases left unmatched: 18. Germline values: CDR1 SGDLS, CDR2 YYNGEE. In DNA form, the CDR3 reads TGTGCCAGCAGCGAGACCCTTTCCCCGGGACAGCTAACCAATGAGCAGTTCTTC. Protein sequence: CASSETLSPGQLTNEQFF. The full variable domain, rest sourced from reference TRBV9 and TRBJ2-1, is DSGVTQTPKHLITATGQRVTLRCSPRSGDLSVYWYQQSLDQGLQFLIQYYNGEERAKGNILERFSAQQFPDLHSELNLSSLELGDSALYFCASSETLSPGQLTNEQFFGPGTRLTVL.

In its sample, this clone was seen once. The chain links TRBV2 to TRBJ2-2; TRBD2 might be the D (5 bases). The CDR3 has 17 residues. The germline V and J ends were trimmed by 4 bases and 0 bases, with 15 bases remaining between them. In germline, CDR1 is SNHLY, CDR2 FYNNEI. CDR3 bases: TGTGCCAGCAGTGGAGATTACGTGGGAGCGAACACCGGGGAGCTGTTTTTT. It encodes CASSGDYVGANTGELFF.

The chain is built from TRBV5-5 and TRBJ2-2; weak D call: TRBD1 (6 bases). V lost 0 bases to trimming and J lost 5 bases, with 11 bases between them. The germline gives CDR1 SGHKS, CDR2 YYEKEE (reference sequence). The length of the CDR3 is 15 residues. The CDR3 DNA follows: TGTGCCAGCAGCTTGGAACAGGGTTGGACCGGGGAGCTGTTTTTT. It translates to CASSLEQGWTGELFF.

CDR3 amino acids: CASSKVYSDSGTDTQYF. The DNA for the CDR3 is TGTGCCAGCTCAAAGGTCTACAGTGATTCAGGCACAGATACGCAGTATTTT. V gene TRBV18 combines with J gene TRBJ2-3; no clear D. V lost 5 bases, J lost 1 base, and 19 bases lay in between. The CDR3 contains 17 residues. Germline V gives CDR1 KGHSH, CDR2 LQKENI.

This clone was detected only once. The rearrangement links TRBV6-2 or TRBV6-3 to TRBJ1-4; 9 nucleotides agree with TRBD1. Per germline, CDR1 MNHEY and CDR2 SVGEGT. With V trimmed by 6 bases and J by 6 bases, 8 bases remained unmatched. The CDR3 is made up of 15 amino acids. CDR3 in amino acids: CASSPSGTGYEKLFF. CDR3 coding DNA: TGTGCCAGCAGCCCCTCTGGGACAGGGTATGAAAAACTGTTTTTT.

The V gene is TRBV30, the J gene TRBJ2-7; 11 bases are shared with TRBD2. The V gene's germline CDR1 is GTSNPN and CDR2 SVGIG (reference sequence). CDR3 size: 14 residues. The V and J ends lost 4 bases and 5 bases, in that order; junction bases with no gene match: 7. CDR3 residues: CAWTSGRSSDEQYF. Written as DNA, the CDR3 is TGTGCCTGGACTAGCGGGAGGTCATCCGACGAGCAGTACTTC.

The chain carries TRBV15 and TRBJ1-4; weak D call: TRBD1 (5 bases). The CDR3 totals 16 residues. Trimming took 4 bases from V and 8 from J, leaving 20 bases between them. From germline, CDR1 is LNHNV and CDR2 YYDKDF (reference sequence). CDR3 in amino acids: CATSTSREGVREKLFF. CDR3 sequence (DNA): TGTGCCACCAGCACATCCAGGGAAGGGGTTCGAGAAAAACTGTTTTTT.

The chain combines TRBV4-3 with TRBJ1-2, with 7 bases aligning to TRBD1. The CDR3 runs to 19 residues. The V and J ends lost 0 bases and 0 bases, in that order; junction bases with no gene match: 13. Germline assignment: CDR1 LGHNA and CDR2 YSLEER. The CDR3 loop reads CASSQEIGAGTDTNYGYTF. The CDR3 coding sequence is TGCGCCAGCAGCCAAGAAATAGGAGCCGGGACAGACACTAACTATGGCTACACCTTC.